One sample yielded the 25 T cell receptor beta chains listed below, sequenced in a study of blood T cells in healthy people across ages. Alongside a J-beta primer mix, a sample-barcoded 5' primer served in a second PCR lasting about 6 to 11 cycles. TCRdb reprocessed the 5' RACE reads via MiXCR and lists one record per CDR3 protein. The repertoire holds around 970,000 distinct CDR3 sequences, with approximately 50% as singletons. Sequencing was carried out using blood. The source is a woman aged 60-75 years in good health.

The V and J genes are TRBV7-2 and TRBJ2-4, with D possibly matching TRBD1 (6 bases). The CDR3 is 15 residues long. The V end lost 3 bases, the J end lost 6 bases, and 15 bases lay between the germline ends. Germline CDR1 reads SGHTA; CDR2 reads FQGNSA. CDR3 coding DNA: TGTGCCAGCAGCTTCCGGGGACCCAGGGGAAACATTCAGTACTTC. Its protein is CASSFRGPRGNIQYF.

The chain uses TRBV9 and TRBJ2-3, with D perhaps TRBD1 or TRBD2 (5 bases each). V was shortened by 6 bases and J by 2 bases, with 13 bases between the two germline ends. CDR1 and CDR2 from the germline V gene are SGDLS and YYNGEE. The CDR3 consists of 14 residues. The CDR3 protein is CASNGAGTTDTQYF. The DNA for the CDR3 is TGTGCCAGCAACGGGGCAGGGACCACAGATACGCAGTATTTT.

The chain recombines TRBV5-6 with TRBJ1-6; D is possibly TRBD1 (5 bases). This CDR3 comprises 16 residues. Germline V CDR1 and CDR2: SGHDT, YYEEEE. V gave up 4 bases and J gave up 7 bases, with 18 bases separating them. The CDR3 DNA sequence: TGTGCCAGCAGCAGGGTCCGGGCAGGGATGAATTCACCCCTCCACTTT. The encoded protein is CASSRVRAGMNSPLHF.

The table lists this clonotype with a count of one. This chain joins TRBV6-2 or TRBV6-3 and TRBJ2-1, with D possibly called TRBD1 or TRBD2 (6 bases each). The germline V and J ends were trimmed by 2 bases and 2 bases, with 19 bases remaining between them. The CDR3 sequence is 18 residues long. The germline CDR1 and CDR2 sequences are MNHEY and SVGEGT. The CDR3 loop is CASSYIPGAEITYNEQFF. CDR3 nucleotide sequence: TGTGCCAGCAGTTACATCCCGGGGGCGGAGATAACCTACAATGAGCAGTTCTTC.

This clonotype was seen more than once but under ten times. This rearrangement joins TRBV12-3 or TRBV12-4 to TRBJ1-5; D ambiguous. Trimming shortened V by 1 base and J by 7 bases, and 8 bases separated the two germline ends. CDR3 size: 13 residues. CDR3 in DNA: TGTGCCAGCAGTTTAGGCTTGGGGCAGCCCCAGCATTTT. Translating it yields CASSLGLGQPQHF.

The rearrangement joins TRBV9 to TRBJ2-3; tentative D call: TRBD1 (6 bases). V was clipped by 4 bases and J by 6 bases, with 21 bases between them. Germline V gene lookup returns CDR1 SGDLS and CDR2 YYNGEE. The CDR3 is made up of 16 amino acids. This chain's CDR3 is CASSPFQGLTGDTQYF. For the CDR3, the DNA is TGTGCCAGCAGCCCATTCCAGGGGCTAACAGGGGATACGCAGTATTTT.

The chain carries TRBV5-1 and TRBJ2-5; D remains unclear. The CDR3 consists of 20 residues. Trimming took off 0 bases at V and 4 bases at J, with 28 bases between the two ends. CDR1 is SGHRS, CDR2 YFSETQ, per germline. The CDR3 DNA follows: TGCGCCAGCAGCTTGGGCAGAAGACTCCTCAACCGCCTTTCGGGAGAGACCCAGTACTTC. Translation: CASSLGRRLLNRLSGETQYF.

V gene TRBV7-2 combines with J gene TRBJ1-5; 7 positions match TRBD1. The CDR3 totals 15 residues. Germline values: CDR1 SGHTA, CDR2 FQGNSA. V dropped 8 bases and J dropped 0; count of bases not matched to a gene: 7. The CDR3 DNA is TGTGCCAGCGGAACAGGGGCAATTAGCAATCAGCCCCAGCATTTT. It is translated as CASGTGAISNQPQHF. Complete variable domain (other parts from reference TRBV7-2 and TRBJ1-5): GAGVSQSPSNKVTEKGKDVELRCDPISGHTALYWYRQSLGQGLEFLIYFQGNSAPDKSGLPSDRFSAERTGGSVSTLTIQRTQQEDSAVYLCASGTGAISNQPQHFGDGTRLSIL.

V and J are TRBV6-5 and TRBJ2-1, with 7 bases fitting TRBD2. CDR1 MNHEY and CDR2 SVGAGI come from the germline V gene. J was trimmed by 6 bases and V by 5 bases; bases with no gene match: 4. CDR3 length equals 13 residues. CDR3 nucleotides: TGTGCCAGCAGTCGGGGGAGGGTCAATGAGCAGTTCTTC. This codes for CASSRGRVNEQFF.

A single count supports this clonotype. The germline gene is not matched at one end of the junction; a read error may be the cause. The rearrangement links TRBV7-2 to TRBJ1-1; 7 nucleotides agree with TRBD1. The germline V gene has CDR1 SGHTA and CDR2 FQGNSA. CDR3 length equals 14 residues. DNA for the CDR3: TGTGCCAGCAGCATAACGACAGGGAACTCTGAAGCTTTCTTT. Its protein product is CASSITTGNSEAFF. Combining the CDR3 with reference TRBV7-2 and TRBJ1-1 gives the whole variable domain GAGVSQSPSNKVTEKGKDVELRCDPISGHTALYWYRQSLGQGLEFLIYFQGNSAPDKSGLPSDRFSAERTGGSVSTLTIQRTQQEDSAVYLCASSITTGNSEAFFGQGTRLTVV.

The rearrangement uses TRBV20-1 and TRBJ1-5; weak D call: TRBD1 (6 bases). Between the trimmed V and J ends, which lost 6 bases and 5 bases, there was a span of 20 bases. Germline CDR1 reads DFQATT; CDR2 reads SNEGSKA (reference sequence). The CDR3 length is 15 residues. The DNA for the CDR3 is TGCAGTGCCACGAGGGAGGGTCGACAGGATCAGCCCCAGCATTTT. Its translation: CSATREGRQDQPQHF.

A note on this clonotype: An end of the junction does not agree with germline; a read error may underlie this. The chain recombines TRBV12-3 or TRBV12-4 with TRBJ2-1, with D perhaps matching TRBD2 (5 bases). This CDR3 is built from 12 residues. The CDR3 DNA follows: TGTGCCAGCAGTCTAGCCCCCCTTGAGCAGTTCTTC. Residues: CASSLAPLEQFF.

V and J are TRBV4-1 and TRBJ2-7; D is unclear. The length of the CDR3 is 17 residues. Per germline, CDR1 MGHRA and CDR2 YSYEKL. V was shortened by 1 base and J by 6 bases, with 22 bases between the two germline ends. Here the CDR3 reads CASSQGMARSAACEQYF. The CDR3 DNA sequence: TGCGCCAGCAGCCAAGGGATGGCACGGAGCGCTGCCTGCGAGCAGTACTTC.

This chain joins TRBV5-1 and TRBJ2-5; 15 positions agree with TRBD2. V shed 4 bases, J shed 11 bases, and the junction held 6 bases outside the gene matches. The germline V gene has CDR1 SGHRS and CDR2 YFSETQ. The CDR3 has 14 residues. DNA for the CDR3: TGCGCCAGCAGCCTCGGGACTAGCGGGAGGCGGCAGTACTTC. Translated: CASSLGTSGRRQYF.

This clonotype appeared a few times. This chain connects TRBV28 to TRBJ2-7; the match to TRBD1 covers 9 bases. The length of the CDR3 is 14 residues. After removal of 5 bases from V and 4 bases from J, the junction contained 6 bases not matched to a gene. Germline loops: CDR1 MDHEN, CDR2 SYDVKM. CDR3 DNA sequence: TGTGCCAGCAGTGGGGGGGACAGGGATTACGAGCAGTACTTC. It is translated as CASSGGDRDYEQYF.

The genes are TRBV7-9 and TRBJ2-7, with 12 bases aligning to TRBD2. The V gene end was trimmed by 5 bases and the J gene end by 2 bases; junction bases not matched to a gene: 4. Germline loops: CDR1 SEHNR, CDR2 FQNEAQ (reference sequence). This CDR3 has 15 amino acids. For the CDR3, the DNA is TGTGCCAGCAGCGATGGACTAGCGGGGCCCTACGAGCAGTACTTC. Amino acids: CASSDGLAGPYEQYF.

The V gene is TRBV7-6, the J gene TRBJ2-5; 9 nucleotides match TRBD1. The ends lost 4 bases at V and 4 bases at J; junction bases unmatched: 10. CDR3 length: 16 residues. Germline V CDR1 and CDR2: SGHVS, FNYEAQ. The CDR3 region is CASSSITQDRGETQYF. In DNA, the CDR3 is TGTGCCAGCAGCTCAATAACCCAGGACAGGGGAGAGACCCAGTACTTC. Supplemented by reference TRBV7-6 and TRBJ2-5, the full variable domain reads GAGVSQSPRYKVTKRGQDVALRCDPISGHVSLYWYRQALGQGPEFLTYFNYEAQQDKSGLPNDRFSAERPEGSISTLTIQRTEQRDSAMYRCASSSITQDRGETQYFGPGTRLLVL.

A few counts support this clonotype. This chain's CDR3 is CASSEWDYSNQPQHF. CDR3 DNA sequence: TGTGCCAGCAGTGAATGGGATTATAGCAATCAGCCCCAGCATTTT. This rearrangement joins TRBV2 to TRBJ1-5; D gene ambiguous. With 2 bases removed from V and 0 bases from J, the gap between germline ends came to 8 bases. This CDR3 has 15 amino acids. Looked up from germline, CDR1 is SNHLY and CDR2 is FYNNEI.

The chain joins TRBV12-3 or TRBV12-4 to TRBJ2-7, with D perhaps TRBD2 (5 bases). Deletions cut 3 bases from V and 7 bases from J, with 13 bases between. CDR3 length: 13 amino acids. CDR3 loop: CASSLEAWGEQYF. DNA of the CDR3: TGTGCCAGCAGTTTGGAGGCTTGGGGAGAGCAGTACTTC.

This clonotype has a handful of counts. The J gene is TRBJ2-7, the V gene TRBV20-1; 10 bases match TRBD2. Germline values: CDR1 DFQATT, CDR2 SNEGSKA (reference sequence). The CDR3 runs 13 residues. The V segment lost 6 bases and the J segment 4 bases; nucleotides outside the gene matches: 6. DNA of the CDR3: TGCAGTGCGGGGGGACTAGCGCTATACGAGCAGTACTTC. Translation gives CSAGGLALYEQYF.

This clonotype appeared a few times. The chain uses TRBV29-1 and TRBJ2-7, with a tentative D call TRBD1 (5 bases). This CDR3 spans 12 amino acids. V lost 4 bases and J lost 2, with 9 bases in between. Germline loops: CDR1 SQVTM, CDR2 ANQGSEA. CDR3 nucleotides: TGCAGCGTTGGCAGGGCACCCTACGAGCAGTACTTC. This sequence encodes CSVGRAPYEQYF.

This sequence joins TRBV6-1 and TRBJ1-5; 7 nucleotides align to TRBD1. Trimming removed 4 bases from V and 6 bases from J; junction bases left unmatched: 9. Germline lookup yields CDR1 MNHNS and CDR2 SASEGT. This CDR3 spans 15 amino acids. CDR3 DNA sequence: TGTGCCAGCAGTGGGGGACAGTTGAAGGGTCAGCCCCAGCATTTT. This encodes CASSGGQLKGQPQHF.

The V gene is TRBV7-9, the J gene TRBJ2-1; D may be TRBD2 (6 bases). Trimming shortened V by 3 bases and J by 10 bases, and 10 bases separated the two germline ends. In germline, CDR1 is SEHNR, CDR2 FQNEAQ (reference sequence). This CDR3 region has 12 residues. The CDR3 nucleotides are TGTGCCAGCAGCTTGAGGGGACTGGAGCAGTTCTTC. The encoded protein is CASSLRGLEQFF.

This chain connects TRBV12-3 or TRBV12-4 to TRBJ2-7; tentative D call: TRBD2 (6 bases). The CDR3 is made up of 12 amino acids. V dropped 6 bases and J dropped 8 bases, with 14 bases sitting between them. CDR3 residues: CASREHGSQQYF. DNA for the CDR3: TGTGCCAGCAGAGAGCACGGGAGCCAGCAGTACTTC.

This clonotype was seen a handful of times. The chain couples TRBV12-3 or TRBV12-4 to TRBJ2-7; D tentatively reads TRBD1 or TRBD2 (5 bases each). The J call could be wrong; TRBJ2-4 is a better fit for the DNA end. This CDR3 is 15 amino acids long. The CDR3 nucleotides are TGTGCCAGCAGTTTAGTGGGACCTGGCAAAAACATTCAGTACTTC. Its translation is CASSLVGPGKNIQYF.